The 9 T cell receptor beta chains below were found in one sample sequenced in a study of response to subunit inactivated influenza vaccine. TCRdb used MiXCR to reprocess the RT-PCR reads, holding one entry per CDR3 protein. The table records hundreds of thousands of distinct CDR3 sequences, 25% of them present only once. The specimen comprised CD4+ T cells sorted from PBMCs, sampled around 5 days after vaccination. The source is a man in his fifties or sixties who received an inactivated influenza vaccine.

This clonotype occurred a few times. This chain uses TRBV5-1 with TRBJ2-3, with TRBD2 matching over 7 bases. In germline, CDR1 is SGHRS, CDR2 YFSETQ. CDR3 length: 18 residues. With 1 base clipped from V and 0 bases from J, the junction kept 11 bases outside the gene matches. CDR3 protein: CASSLSRGGTTSTDTQYF. The CDR3 DNA sequence: TGCGCCAGCAGCTTGTCTCGCGGGGGAACTACTAGCACAGATACGCAGTATTTT.

The CDR3 DNA reads as TGTGCCAGCAGCGAATTAAGGTCCTACAATGAGCAGTTCTTC. It is translated as CASSELRSYNEQFF. The chain recombines TRBV14 with TRBJ2-1; D is undetermined. This CDR3 is 14 amino acids long. The V gene lost 5 bases and the J gene lost 1 base, with 9 bases spanning the gap. Germline loops: CDR1 SGHDN, CDR2 FVKESK. The variable domain in full, completed from reference TRBV14 and TRBJ2-1, reads EAGVTQFPSHSVIEKGQTVTLRCDPISGHDNLYWYRRVMGKEIKFLLHFVKESKQDESGMPNNRFLAERTGGTYSTLKVQPAELEDSGVYFCASSELRSYNEQFFGPGTRLTVL.

In this sample, this clonotype turned up many times. The V gene is TRBV12-3 or TRBV12-4, the J gene TRBJ1-5; no definite D call. The V gene lost 6 bases and the J gene lost 5 bases, with 11 bases spanning the gap. This CDR3 is built from 13 residues. CDR3 sequence reads: CASRSRLDQPQHF. The CDR3 DNA reads as TGTGCCAGCAGGTCCAGGCTCGATCAGCCCCAGCATTTT.

This chain uses TRBV5-4 with TRBJ2-3; 10 bases align to TRBD2. This CDR3 region has 16 residues. Germline V lookup: CDR1 SGHNT, CDR2 YYREEE (reference sequence). V trimming: 4 bases; J trimming: 2 bases; junction bases outside the gene matches: 7. CDR3 amino acids: CASSRRLAGTTDTQYF. The CDR3 region has the DNA TGTGCCAGCAGCAGACGACTAGCGGGCACCACAGATACGCAGTATTTT.

This clonotype was seen a few times. The chain uses TRBV28 and TRBJ2-7; TRBD1 is a possible D gene (6 bases). The V end lost 3 bases, the J end lost 6 bases, and 9 bases lay between the germline ends. CDR1 MDHEN and CDR2 SYDVKM come from the germline V gene. The CDR3 has 12 amino acids. CDR3 coding DNA: TGTGCCAGCAGTTTCCAGGGGATCGAGCAGTACTTC. Encoded protein: CASSFQGIEQYF. The whole variable domain, filled in from reference TRBV28 and TRBJ2-7, reads DVKVTQSSRYLVKRTGEKVFLECVQDMDHENMFWYRQDPGLGLRLIYFSYDVKMKEKGDIPEGYSVSREKKERFSLILESASTNQTSMYLCASSFQGIEQYFGPGTRLTVT.

Worth noting for this clonotype: The junction does not match germline at one end; this may be a read error. The chain uses TRBV4-2 and TRBJ2-4, with a weak D call TRBD2 (5 bases). The CDR3 sequence is 17 residues long. From germline, CDR1 is LGHNA and CDR2 YNFKEQ. CDR3 sequence reads: CASSQVLLGLAENIQYF. The CDR3, as DNA: TGTGCCAGCAGCCAAGTTCTTTTAGGTCTAGCCGAAAACATTCAGTACTTC.

This chain uses TRBV4-1 with TRBJ2-3, with TRBD2 identical over 9 bases. This CDR3 spans 18 amino acids. Germline V gene sequence: CDR1 MGHRA, CDR2 YSYEKL. V was clipped by 1 base and J by 0 bases; unmatched bases: 8. The CDR3: CASSQARIAGASTDTQYF. CDR3 bases: TGCGCCAGCAGCCAAGCCAGGATAGCGGGGGCTAGCACAGATACGCAGTATTTT.

The CDR3 is CASSPPGTSGRALYNEQFF. The CDR3 DNA sequence: TGTGCCAGCAGCCCCCCCGGGACTAGCGGGAGGGCTCTCTACAATGAGCAGTTCTTC. This sequence joins TRBV7-8 and TRBJ2-1, with TRBD2 matching 16 bases. The ends lost 5 bases at V and 3 bases at J; junction bases unmatched: 10. Germline V gives CDR1 SGHVS, CDR2 FQNEAQ. CDR3 size: 19 residues.

The V gene is TRBV29-1, the J gene TRBJ1-2; D unclear. There are 12 residues in the CDR3. Deletions cut 3 bases from V and 4 bases from J, with 9 bases between. The germline V gene has CDR1 SQVTM and CDR2 ANQGSEA. CDR3 protein: CSVDPLSYGYTF. The DNA for the CDR3 is TGCAGCGTTGACCCGTTATCCTATGGCTACACCTTC.